The table lists the clone carrying this T cell receptor (beta chain) with a few counts. A universal primer site arose from template switching, and cDNA bore unique molecular identifiers. TCRdb itself ran the 5' RACE reads through MiXCR, one entry per CDR3 protein. The sample includes about 220,000 distinct CDR3 sequences, around 10% of them seen just once. The data originate from a study of identical twins. The CDR3 loop spans 15 amino acids. Germline V gives CDR1 LNHNV, CDR2 YYDKDF (reference sequence). Trimming pared 0 bases from V and 9 bases from J, leaving 18 bases between. The source is a woman aged 18-29 years in good health. The source material was memory (CD45RO+) T cells sorted from blood. The genes are TRBV15 and TRBJ2-7; possibly TRBD1 for D (6 bases). DNA for the CDR3: TGTGCCACCAGCAGAGAAGGGGAGACAGGTTCCAGGCAGTACTTC. Amino acid sequence: CATSREGETGSRQYF.